Listed below are T cell receptor beta chains from one sample, sequenced in a study of control samples from healthy donors and cancer patients. This table comes from immunoSEQ multiplex PCR, and its TCRdb copy is limited to in-frame clones, with some not included. The sample carries roughly 450,000 clones, more than 80% recorded once. Sequences were obtained from PBMCs. Receptors were obtained from a man aged 40-55 years with head and neck cancer. The CDR3 runs from the conserved cysteine through the conserved F or W. D genes are given only for firm matches. Some rows have no size entry. The others give once, few or many, or a class for an expanded clone.

CDR3: CASSYVGSAYGYTF; DNA: TGTGCCAGCAGTTACGTGGGGTCGGCCTATGGCTACACCTTC; J: TRBJ1-2; D: -; V: TRBV6-5; length: 14; size: -
CDR3: CASPKRLIHEQYF; DNA: TGTGCCAGTCCCAAGCGACTTATCCACGAGCAGTACTTC; J: TRBJ2-7; D: -; V: TRBV19; length: 13; size: once
CDR3: CATSRTGNTEAFF; DNA: TGTGCCACCAGCAGGACAGGCAACACTGAAGCTTTCTTT; J: TRBJ1-1; D: -; V: TRBV15; length: 13; size: -
CDR3: CSVTLGAGGGNTIYF; DNA: TGCAGCGTAACCCTCGGGGCAGGGGGAGGAAACACCATATATTTT; J: TRBJ1-3; D: TRBD1; V: TRBV29-1; length: 15; size: -
CDR3: CASSLDGLRNEKLFF; DNA: TGTGCCAGCAGCTTGGATGGGCTCCGTAATGAAAAACTGTTTTTT; J: TRBJ1-4; D: -; V: TRBV5-4; length: 15; size: -
CDR3: CAWTGDAAGANVLTF; DNA: TGTGCCTGGACGGGTGACGCGGCCGGGGCCAACGTCCTGACTTTC; J: TRBJ2-6; D: -; V: TRBV30; length: 15; size: -
CDR3: CASSLSYRAQETQYF; DNA: TGTGCCAGCAGCTTGTCCTACAGGGCCCAAGAGACCCAGTACTTC; J: TRBJ2-5; D: -; V: TRBV7-9; length: 15; size: -
CDR3: CASSRTGLLETQYF; DNA: TGCGCCAGCAGCCGTACGGGGTTGTTGGAGACCCAGTACTTC; J: TRBJ2-5; D: -; V: TRBV4-1; length: 14; size: -
CDR3: CASSPGGSYSNQPQHF; DNA: TGTGCCAGCTCACCGGGGGGAAGTTATAGCAATCAGCCCCAGCATTTT; J: TRBJ1-5; D: -; V: TRBV18; length: 16; size: -
CDR3: CASSLDGFGYTF; DNA: TGTGCCAGCAGCTTAGACGGCTTTGGCTACACCTTC; J: TRBJ1-2; D: -; V: TRBV11-3; length: 12; size: -
CDR3: CASSGGLAGDNEQFF; DNA: TGTGCCAGCAGCGGGGGACTAGCGGGGGACAATGAGCAGTTCTTC; J: TRBJ2-1; D: TRBD2; V: TRBV5-4; length: 15; size: -
CDR3: CASSPSGYNYGYTF; DNA: TGTGCCAGCTCACCATCGGGGTACAACTATGGCTACACCTTC; J: TRBJ1-2; D: -; V: TRBV18; length: 14; size: -
CDR3: CASRIGGVRPNSPLHF; DNA: TGTGCCAGTAGAATAGGAGGGGTAAGGCCCAATTCACCCCTCCACTTT; J: TRBJ1-6; D: -; V: TRBV19; length: 16; size: few
CDR3: CASSLGGGATEAFF; DNA: TGTGCCAGCAGCTTAGGCGGGGGGGCCACTGAAGCTTTCTTT; J: TRBJ1-1; D: -; V: TRBV11-2; length: 14; size: -
CDR3: CASSIWGGSTDEQFF; DNA: TGTGCCAGTAGTATTTGGGGCGGGAGTACCGATGAGCAGTTCTTC; J: TRBJ2-1; D: TRBD2; V: TRBV19; length: 15; size: -
CDR3: CASSQEYSSDTQYF; DNA: TGCGCCAGCAGCCAAGAATATTCATCAGATACGCAGTATTTT; J: TRBJ2-3; D: -; V: TRBV4-3; length: 14; size: -
CDR3: CASSSTLAGGPLYEQYF; DNA: TGTGCCAGCAGCTCCACACTAGCGGGGGGCCCTCTTTACGAGCAGTACTTC; J: TRBJ2-7; D: TRBD2; V: TRBV7-9; length: 17; size: -
CDR3: CASSLPGGHEQFF; DNA: TGCGCCAGCAGCTTGCCAGGGGGCCATGAGCAGTTCTTC; J: TRBJ2-1; D: TRBD1; V: TRBV5-1; length: 13; size: -
CDR3: CASSLLGQGLEEEQYF; DNA: TGTGCCAGCAGCCTTCTAGGACAGGGGCTCGAGGAAGAGCAGTACTTC; J: TRBJ2-7; D: TRBD1; V: TRBV7-2; length: 16; size: -
CDR3: CASSTQDRGLSSNTGELFF; DNA: TGTGCCAGCAGTACTCAGGACAGGGGGCTATCCTCGAACACCGGGGAGCTGTTTTTT; J: TRBJ2-2; D: TRBD1; V: TRBV2; length: 19; size: -
CDR3: CASSSRRGEVYEQYF; DNA: TGTGCCAGCAGCTCAAGACGAGGGGAGGTCTACGAGCAGTACTTC; J: TRBJ2-7; D: -; V: TRBV7-9; length: 15; size: -
CDR3: CASSERPSGANVLTF; DNA: TGTGCCAGTAGCGAGAGACCCTCTGGGGCCAACGTCCTGACTTTC; J: TRBJ2-6; D: -; V: TRBV19; length: 15; size: -
CDR3: CASSRPGQGQNIQYF; DNA: TGTGCCAGCAGTCGACCGGGACAGGGCCAAAACATTCAGTACTTC; J: TRBJ2-4; D: TRBD1; V: TRBV6-5; length: 15; size: -
CDR3: CSVDGRAGQETQYF; DNA: TGCAGCGTTGATGGCAGGGCGGGGCAAGAGACCCAGTACTTC; J: TRBJ2-5; D: -; V: TRBV29-1; length: 14; size: -
CDR3: CASSQEPRDRWSGYTF; DNA: TGTGCCAGCAGCCAAGAACCCCGGGACAGGTGGAGTGGCTACACCTTC; J: TRBJ1-2; D: TRBD1; V: TRBV4-2; length: 16; size: -
CDR3: CASRWSGGGGDTQYF; DNA: TGTGCCAGCAGGTGGAGCGGGGGGGGTGGAGATACGCAGTATTTT; J: TRBJ2-3; D: TRBD2; V: TRBV11-2; length: 15; size: once
CDR3: CASRGEEAFF; DNA: TGTGCCAGTAGGGGGGAGGAAGCTTTCTTT; J: TRBJ1-1; D: -; V: TRBV19; length: 10; size: -
CDR3: CASRSGTGYGNTIYF; DNA: TGTGCCAGCAGATCCGGGACAGGCTACGGAAACACCATATATTTT; J: TRBJ1-3; D: TRBD1; V: TRBV6-5; length: 15; size: -
CDR3: CASDRDSLMNTEAFF; DNA: TGTGCCAGCGATAGGGACAGTTTAATGAACACTGAAGCTTTCTTT; J: TRBJ1-1; D: TRBD1; V: TRBV2; length: 15; size: -
CDR3: CASSPTGPAPLHF; DNA: TGTGCCAGCAGCCCGACGGGCCCTGCACCCCTCCACTTT; J: TRBJ1-6; D: -; V: TRBV27; length: 13; size: -
CDR3: CASSFRTDGYTF; DNA: TGTGCCAGCAGCTTTAGGACTGATGGCTACACCTTC; J: TRBJ1-2; D: -; V: TRBV5-5; length: 12; size: -
CDR3: CASSPGGSTEAFF; DNA: TGTGCCAGTAGCCCAGGGGGGAGCACTGAAGCTTTCTTT; J: TRBJ1-1; D: TRBD1; V: TRBV19; length: 13; size: -
CDR3: CASSRVLASDTGELFF; DNA: TGCGCCAGCAGCCGCGTACTAGCAAGCGACACCGGGGAGCTGTTTTTT; J: TRBJ2-2; D: -; V: TRBV4-3; length: 16; size: -
CDR3: CASSLGRGGYETQYF; DNA: TGTGCCAGCAGCTTAGGCAGGGGCGGCTATGAGACCCAGTACTTC; J: TRBJ2-5; D: -; V: TRBV11-3; length: 15; size: -
CDR3: CASSLIGDYEQYF; DNA: TGTGCCAGCAGCTTAATAGGAGATTACGAGCAGTACTTC; J: TRBJ2-7; D: -; V: TRBV7-2; length: 13; size: -
CDR3: CASSLLGQTYEQYF; DNA: TGTGCCAGCAGTTTACTGGGACAGACCTACGAGCAGTACTTC; J: TRBJ2-7; D: TRBD1; V: TRBV27; length: 14; size: -
CDR3: CASSLARFYGYTF; DNA: TGTGCCAGCAGTTTAGCGAGGTTCTATGGCTACACCTTC; J: TRBJ1-2; D: -; V: TRBV28; length: 13; size: -
CDR3: CATSRVAAGEQYF; DNA: TGTGCCACCAGCAGAGTTGCAGCAGGCGAGCAGTACTTC; J: TRBJ2-7; D: -; V: TRBV15; length: 13; size: -
CDR3: CASSFYGTEELNTEAFF; DNA: TGTGCCAGCAGCTTTTACGGGACGGAGGAGTTGAACACTGAAGCTTTCTTT; J: TRBJ1-1; D: -; V: TRBV7-6; length: 17; size: -
CDR3: CATSFLESGTQYF; DNA: TGTGCCACCTCCTTCCTAGAGAGCGGGACCCAGTACTTC; J: TRBJ2-5; D: -; V: TRBV25-1; length: 13; size: -
CDR3: CASSDGQNLPYEQYF; DNA: TGTGCCAGCAGTGACGGACAGAACCTGCCCTACGAGCAGTACTTC; J: TRBJ2-7; D: -; V: TRBV6-4; length: 15; size: -